This T cell receptor beta chain was retrieved from a study of T cell responses to AZD1222 COVID-19 vaccine (dated by TCRdb to the early 2020s). Concerning the study at large: TCR sequencing was performed for 230 to 250 trial participants, of whom 200 to 210 were given two doses of AZD1222 and approximately 26 were given two doses of MenACWY control vaccine. Trial participants were enrolled by age into subgroups of 18-55, 56-69 and 70-plus years, and 148, 28 and 57 TCR-sequenced participants, respectively, were included in these subgroups.

The germline V gene (reference sequence) supplies CDR1 LNHDA and CDR2 SQIVND. V and J are trimmed by 0 bases and 7 bases, and the gene matches miss 4 bases of the junction. Its CDR3 holds 15 amino acids, cysteine through phenylalanine. The CDR3 DNA has 45 bases and is translated from base 1. The sample's time point label, decoded: about 28 days (+/-7) after the second vaccine dose. AZD1222 recipients whose second dose came at about 4 weeks and those whose second dose came at about 12 weeks were combined into one group, since spike-specific TCR depth and breadth did not differ between the two schedules. Samples from vaccinated people were obtained from the UK trials COV001 and COV002, which included a single-blind randomized controlled phase 2/3 trial of AZD1222 (ChAdOx1 nCoV-19) in healthy adults. Trial participant PBMC samples were collected at day 0 and day 28 after the second dose for TCRbeta chain sequencing.

About this clone itself: No antigen is known for it. The record has no base qualities; no much larger clone is one base away.

The CDR3 regions of human TCRbeta chains were analyzed by immunosequencing. Per the authors' processing: TCRs in the repertoires were compared against a reference library of SARS-CoV-2-specific TCRs that had been generated with the MIRA antigen-specificity platform. Breadth was defined as the fraction of unique TCRs that were SARS-CoV-2-associated, and depth was defined as the fraction of total T cells that were SARS-CoV-2-associated. Using the MIRA data, every spike-specific TCR was mapped to the spike region that the TCR reacted to and assigned to either a CD4 or a CD8 class. Log10-transformed breadth and depth values were compared by one-way ANOVA with Sidak's multiple comparisons tests. Held by TCRdb, this immuneACCESS table contains in-frame sequences only and omits some clones. Under half of the omission traces to an unresolved V gene where checked; the cause of the rest is unknown. For V, J and clone size, that table is used; D and trimming come from the DNA. The table for this sample lists some 120,000 clones; 86% of them were counted only once. The ten top clones hold 3% of the sample.

What the research found in general, with its limitations: The 56-69-year group was small, and its depth increase did not reach significance, likely because of low power. Spike-specific TCR breadth and depth rose significantly after two AZD1222 doses compared with day 0 and with MenACWY recipients. Nearly half of unique spike-specific TCRs reportedly recognized epitopes outside regions mutated in the B.1.351 and B.1.1.7 variants. Most participants were white British and females outnumbered males, and the authors suggested that clonal diversity may have been underestimated. No day 14 peak-response samples were available, so repertoires were characterized only after the peak T cell response. Vaccine-associated CD4 TCRs spanned the whole spike protein, with dominant responses in regions 160-218 and 743-854. Conclusions about previously exposed vaccinees were limited because only a handful of AZD1222 recipients were SARS-CoV-2 seropositive at baseline.

The sequenced sample was peripheral blood, obtained 28 days after the second AZD1222 dose. This TCR was recovered from an adult who received the AZD1222 COVID-19 vaccine. The rearrangement combines TRBV19 with TRBJ1-5; a stretch of 9 junction bases matches TRBD1. The nucleotide sequence is TGTGCCAGTAGTATAGAGGGGACAGGGCCCCAGCCCCAGCATTTT. The translation is CASSIEGTGPQPQHF.